These 23 T cell receptor beta chains were sequenced from one sample in a study of cytomegalovirus exposure and HLA in healthy donors. Primers for the PCR totalled 60 Vbeta and 13 Jbeta. The table came from immunoSEQ multiplex PCR; TCRdb's copy has only in-frame clones and leaves some out. The sample holds some 110,000 clones, roughly 9.1% seen once. The sequencing input was PBMCs. These receptors were collected from a man in his forties in good health and CMV-seropositive.

This clone came up a few times. V gene TRBV28 combines with J gene TRBJ1-4; D might be TRBD1 (5 bases). This CDR3 region has 15 residues. The V and J ends lost 1 base and 4 bases respectively, with 10 bases between them. Germline V gives CDR1 MDHEN, CDR2 SYDVKM. CDR3 loop: CASSLYRQINEKLFF. CDR3 nucleotide sequence: TGTGCCAGCAGTTTATACAGGCAGATTAATGAAAAACTGTTTTTT.

This clone was seen more than once but under ten times. The rearrangement joins TRBV18 to TRBJ1-5; D gene unclear. V shed 4 bases and J shed 4 bases, with 11 bases lying between them. Germline loops: CDR1 KGHSH, CDR2 LQKENI. This CDR3 comprises 14 residues. The CDR3 loop is CASSLEAGNQPQHF. CDR3 sequence (DNA): TGTGCCAGCTCACTCGAAGCGGGGAATCAGCCCCAGCATTTT.

Only a few counts were recorded for this clone. This chain joins TRBV7-8 and TRBJ2-7, with D possibly matching TRBD2 (6 bases). The length of the CDR3 is 11 residues. V was cut by 4 bases and J by 7 bases, with 8 bases left in between. Germline CDR1 SGHVS, CDR2 FQNEAQ. The CDR3 nucleotides are TGTGCCAGCAGCTATGGGGGGGAGCAGTACTTC. Translated, it gives CASSYGGEQYF. The full variable domain, its missing parts supplied by reference TRBV7-8 and TRBJ2-7, is GAGVSQSPRYKVAKRGQDVALRCDPISGHVSLFWYQQALGQGPEFLTYFQNEAQLDKSGLPSDRFFAERPEGSVSTLKIQRTQQEDSAVYLCASSYGGEQYFGPGTRLTVT.

The chain uses TRBV7-3 and TRBJ2-7; 7 positions match TRBD1. This CDR3 is built from 13 residues. Germline CDR1 SGHTA, CDR2 FQGTGA. J lost 4 bases, V lost 5 bases, and 5 bases had no gene match. The CDR3 bases are TGTGCCAGCAGCCCTTACAGGGGATACGAGCAGTACTTC. Translation gives CASSPYRGYEQYF.

This clone showed up just a few times. The rearrangement joins TRBV27 to TRBJ2-3, with TRBD2 matching over 10 bases. This CDR3 spans 17 amino acids. CDR1 MNHEY and CDR2 SMNVEV come from the germline V gene (reference sequence). The trim removed 5 bases at V and 2 bases at J, leaving 10 bases unmatched. The CDR3 sequence: CASSPRKAGGITDTQYF. CDR3 DNA sequence: TGTGCCAGCAGTCCCCGGAAAGCGGGAGGGATCACAGATACGCAGTATTTT.

This clone was seen only a few times. The rearrangement joins TRBV27 to TRBJ2-1; D may be TRBD2 (6 bases). CDR3 size: 15 residues. Per the germline V gene, CDR1 is MNHEY and CDR2 is SMNVEV (reference sequence). V was trimmed by 6 bases and J by 4 bases, leaving 16 bases between them. The CDR3 DNA is TGTGCCAGCAGCCTTGCCGGGACTGTGTACAATGAGCAGTTCTTC. Its translation is CASSLAGTVYNEQFF.

The chain carries TRBV6-5 and TRBJ1-5, with a possible D match to TRBD1 (6 bases). CDR3 length: 15 amino acids. Germline loops: CDR1 MNHEY, CDR2 SVGAGI. The germline V and J ends were trimmed by 6 bases and 0 bases, with 12 bases remaining between them. The CDR3 is CASRNRDRSNQPQHF. CDR3 in DNA: TGTGCCAGCAGGAACAGGGACCGTAGCAATCAGCCCCAGCATTTT.

The chain carries TRBV28 and TRBJ2-7, with D possibly being TRBD2 (5 bases). The CDR3 runs to 14 residues. CDR1 is MDHEN and CDR2 is SYDVKM in the germline V gene. The V end lost 3 bases, the J end lost 3 bases, and 12 bases lay between the germline ends. DNA of the CDR3: TGTGCCAGCAGTTTGGCGGGTTCGATCTACGAGCAGTACTTC. It specifies CASSLAGSIYEQYF.

This clone was counted only a few times. V and J are TRBV7-9 and TRBJ2-1, with 9 bases matching TRBD2. This CDR3 spans 16 amino acids. V lost 7 bases and J lost 5; bases outside the gene matches: 12. Germline CDR1 SEHNR, CDR2 FQNEAQ (reference sequence). CDR3 DNA sequence: TGTGCCAGCACCACCCCAGGGGCGGGAGGGCACAATGAGCAGTTCTTC. This gives the protein CASTTPGAGGHNEQFF.

This clone appeared a few times. The chain has TRBV7-2 and TRBJ2-3; 8 bases are shared with TRBD2. With 0 bases clipped from V and 4 bases from J, the junction kept 3 bases outside the gene matches. CDR3 length equals 15 residues. The V gene's germline CDR1 is SGHTA and CDR2 FQGNSA. CDR3 region: CASSLATSESDTQYF. CDR3 in DNA: TGTGCCAGCAGCTTAGCGACTAGCGAGTCAGATACGCAGTATTTT.

The J gene is TRBJ2-7, the V gene TRBV4-1; D ambiguous. Germline assignment: CDR1 MGHRA and CDR2 YSYEKL. This CDR3 has 15 amino acids. The germline V and J ends were trimmed by 1 base and 3 bases, with 13 bases remaining between them. The CDR3 DNA is TGCGCCAGCAGCCAAGCCTTGACGACGGGCTACGAGCAGTACTTC. Protein: CASSQALTTGYEQYF.

Only a few counts were recorded for this clone. A read error may produce the germline difference seen at one junction end. The rearrangement joins TRBV7-7 to TRBJ2-5; 10 bases line up with TRBD1. Germline CDR1 SSHAT, CDR2 FNYEAQ (reference sequence). The CDR3 extends over 15 amino acids. The CDR3 region has the DNA TGTGCTAGCAGCTTAGATCGGACAGGGGGAGAGACCCAGTACTTC. Its translation: CASSLDRTGGETQYF.

This clone has just a few counts. The chain combines TRBV6-1 with TRBJ2-1; D might be TRBD2 (5 bases). This CDR3 spans 17 amino acids. V lost 2 bases, J lost 1 base, and 15 bases lay in between. From germline, CDR1 is MNHNS and CDR2 SASEGT. The DNA of the CDR3 is TGTGCCAGCAGTGAATTTTGGACTGCTAAGTCCTACAATGAGCAGTTCTTC. Translated, it gives CASSEFWTAKSYNEQFF.

This clone was seen a handful of times. The rearrangement links TRBV18 to TRBJ2-3, with 7 bases that match TRBD1. Germline trimming cut 6 bases from V and 1 base from J; bases unmatched to any gene: 13. Germline V gives CDR1 KGHSH, CDR2 LQKENI. The CDR3 loop spans 17 amino acids. CDR3 protein: CASSLRRQGSGTDTQYF. DNA for the CDR3: TGTGCCAGCTCCCTACGGAGACAGGGTTCGGGCACAGATACGCAGTATTTT.

The V and J genes are TRBV15 and TRBJ1-4; D is ambiguous. In germline, CDR1 is LNHNV, CDR2 YYDKDF (reference sequence). The CDR3 spans 17 residues. The V end lost 0 bases, the J end lost 3 bases, and 14 bases lay between the germline ends. In nucleotides, the CDR3 is TGTGCCACCAGCAGAGATTTCCCGCAGACTCCTAATGAAAAACTGTTTTTT. This translates into CATSRDFPQTPNEKLFF.

A few counts support this clone. The V call is TRBV9, the J call TRBJ1-2; TRBD1 aligns across 7 bases. Germline CDR1 and CDR2: SGDLS and YYNGEE. The J segment lost 0 bases and the V segment lost 0 bases, leaving 2 bases of the junction unmatched. The CDR3 contains 15 residues. The CDR3 region is CASSVGTGPNYGYTF. In DNA, the CDR3 is TGTGCCAGCAGCGTAGGGACAGGCCCTAACTATGGCTACACCTTC.

This clone was counted only a few times. The J gene is TRBJ2-3, the V gene TRBV5-4; no clear D. Germline assignment: CDR1 SGHNT and CDR2 YYREEE (reference sequence). The CDR3 is made up of 15 amino acids. Trimming stripped 0 bases from V and 0 bases from J, with 8 bases between. The CDR3 spells CASSLGKTSTDTQYF. CDR3 bases: TGTGCCAGCAGCTTGGGAAAGACTAGCACAGATACGCAGTATTTT.

V usage is TRBV2 and J usage is TRBJ2-1, with 7 positions matching TRBD1. Trimming took 10 bases from V and 6 from J; bases not matched to a gene: 12. Germline CDR1 SNHLY, CDR2 FYNNEI. This CDR3 has 14 amino acids. The CDR3 region is CAIRTPPGGNEQFF. The DNA for the CDR3 is TGTGCCATCCGAACTCCCCCAGGGGGCAATGAGCAGTTCTTC.

The V gene is TRBV27, the J gene TRBJ2-1; 9 nucleotides agree with TRBD2. Per germline, CDR1 MNHEY and CDR2 SMNVEV (reference sequence). The junction had 8 bases not matched to a gene; V was cut back by 5 bases and J by 15 bases. This CDR3 comprises 12 residues. CDR3 in DNA: TGTGCCAGCAGTCCACGGGGTAGCGGGAGGTTCTTC. Protein product: CASSPRGSGRFF.

The chain couples TRBV15 to TRBJ2-1; D gene unclear. Germline assignment: CDR1 LNHNV and CDR2 YYDKDF (reference sequence). The CDR3 runs 12 residues. V lost 0 bases to trimming and J lost 9 bases, with 6 bases between them. This CDR3 reads CATSRDSGEQFF. The CDR3 bases are TGTGCCACCAGCAGAGATTCAGGTGAGCAGTTCTTC.

The V call is TRBV28, the J call TRBJ1-4; weak D call: TRBD1 (6 bases). Per germline, CDR1 MDHEN and CDR2 SYDVKM. The CDR3 contains 12 residues. Deletions cut 8 bases from V and 4 bases from J, with 8 bases between. The chain's CDR3 is CASGQFNEKLFF. The CDR3 bases are TGTGCCAGCGGACAGTTTAATGAAAAACTGTTTTTT.

About this clone itself: The DNA is omitted, as the CDR3 cannot be located on it reliably, and the CDR3 follows TCRdb's listing. This chain uses TRBV30 with TRBJ1-1; the table's D call, TRBD1, was not checked against the DNA. Looked up from germline, CDR1 is GTSNPN and CDR2 is SVGIG (reference sequence). The CDR3 adds up to 12 amino acids, both ends counted. The CDR3 loop reads CAWIVGAGATGF.

For the CDR3, the DNA is TGTGCCAGCAGCCTCGAAGGACTAGCGGGAGGTCAGGAGACCCAGTACTTC. It is translated as CASSLEGLAGGQETQYF. This sequence joins TRBV13 and TRBJ2-5; TRBD2 aligns across 14 bases. CDR1 is PRHDT and CDR2 is FYEKMQ in the germline V gene (reference sequence). The CDR3 extends over 17 amino acids. J lost 5 bases, V lost 5 bases, and 10 bases had no gene match. Drawing the rest from reference TRBV13 and TRBJ2-5, the complete variable domain is AAGVIQSPRHLIKEKRETATLKCYPIPRHDTVYWYQQGPGQDPQFLISFYEKMQSDKGSIPDRFSAQQFSDYHSELNMSSLELGDSALYFCASSLEGLAGGQETQYFGPGTRLLVL.